The 8 T cell receptor beta chains below all came from one sample that was sequenced in a study of response to subunit inactivated influenza vaccine. Each CDR3 protein is one row after TCRdb ran MiXCR on the RT-PCR reads. The sample lists about 520,000 distinct CDR3 sequences; roughly 7.6% were seen once. Material: PBMCs from blood, obtained around 25 months after vaccination. Every receptor here comes from a man between 50 and 75 years old who received an inactivated influenza vaccine.

Many counts were recorded for this clonotype. The J gene is TRBJ2-1, the V gene TRBV29-1; D call uncertain. Looked up from germline, CDR1 is SQVTM and CDR2 is ANQGSEA. Trimming took off 6 bases at V and 10 bases at J, with 7 bases between the two ends. The CDR3 covers 9 residues. CDR3 nucleotides: TGCAGCGTAGGGCCCGAGCAGTTCTTC. It encodes CSVGPEQFF.

This clonotype was recorded many times. The chain joins TRBV7-6 to TRBJ2-5; possible D gene TRBD2, 6 bases. CDR1 and CDR2 (germline): SGHVS, FNYEAQ. V was trimmed by 4 bases and J by 1 base, leaving 13 bases between them. The CDR3 contains 15 residues. The CDR3 bases are TGTGCCAGCAGCTCGATCCCGGGACTCCAAGAGACCCAGTACTTC. It is translated as CASSSIPGLQETQYF.

This clonotype was found many times. This sequence joins TRBV5-1 and TRBJ2-1; D is undetermined. The length of the CDR3 is 12 residues. CDR1 is SGHRS and CDR2 is YFSETQ in the germline V gene. Trimming took off 5 bases at V and 8 bases at J, with 11 bases between the two ends. CDR3 nucleotide sequence: TGCGCCAGCAGTTCCGGGCTCGATGAGCAGTTCTTC. As protein: CASSSGLDEQFF.

V is TRBV15 and J is TRBJ1-1, with TRBD1 as a possible D gene (5 bases). Per germline, CDR1 LNHNV and CDR2 YYDKDF (reference sequence). CDR3 size: 15 residues. V was shortened by 8 bases and J by 0 bases, with 16 bases between the two germline ends. The CDR3 region is CATARGSWMNTEAFF. The CDR3 region has the DNA TGTGCCACCGCACGGGGGAGTTGGATGAACACTGAAGCTTTCTTT.

The sample holds a few counts of this clonotype. The V gene is TRBV28, the J gene TRBJ2-3; 10 nucleotides align to TRBD2. J was trimmed by 5 bases and V by 1 base; bases with no gene match: 6. Germline V gives CDR1 MDHEN, CDR2 SYDVKM. The length of the CDR3 is 16 residues. CDR3 nucleotide sequence: TGTGCCAGCAGTTTATCGCTAGCGGGAGAAGGAGATACGCAGTATTTT. Encoded protein: CASSLSLAGEGDTQYF. Full variable domain (rest looked up from reference TRBV28 and TRBJ2-3): DVKVTQSSRYLVKRTGEKVFLECVQDMDHENMFWYRQDPGLGLRLIYFSYDVKMKEKGDIPEGYSVSREKKERFSLILESASTNQTSMYLCASSLSLAGEGDTQYFGPGTRLTVL.

The chain links TRBV10-3 to TRBJ2-1; 7 bases agree with TRBD2. Germline CDR1 ENHRY, CDR2 SYGVKD. The ends lost 10 bases at V and 5 bases at J; junction bases unmatched: 11. The CDR3 has 14 residues. CDR3 in DNA: TGTGCCACGACTCATAGCGGGCCCAACAATGAGCAGTTCTTC. It codes for CATTHSGPNNEQFF.

This clonotype was counted between two and nine times. CDR3 region: CASSPRDRSISSYEQYF. CDR3 coding DNA: TGTGCCAGCAGCCCCCGGGACAGGTCTATTTCGTCCTACGAGCAGTACTTC. The chain links TRBV9 to TRBJ2-7, with 8 nucleotides matching TRBD1. After removal of 4 bases from V and 1 base from J, the junction contained 13 bases not matched to a gene. The CDR3 consists of 17 residues. CDR1 SGDLS and CDR2 YYNGEE come from the germline V gene. Combining the CDR3 with reference TRBV9 and TRBJ2-7 gives the whole variable domain DSGVTQTPKHLITATGQRVTLRCSPRSGDLSVYWYQQSLDQGLQFLIQYYNGEERAKGNILERFSAQQFPDLHSELNLSSLELGDSALYFCASSPRDRSISSYEQYFGPGTRLTVT.

This clonotype occurred a few times. The J gene is TRBJ2-7, the V gene TRBV5-1, with 11 positions matching TRBD1. The junction had 4 bases not matched to a gene; V was cut back by 5 bases and J by 3 bases. Germline CDR1 reads SGHRS; CDR2 reads YFSETQ. The CDR3 contains 14 residues. CDR3 sequence: CASSAGQGVYEQYF. CDR3 DNA sequence: TGCGCCAGCAGTGCGGGACAGGGGGTCTACGAGCAGTACTTC.